Listed below are T cell receptor beta chains from one sample, sequenced in a study of CD8+CD57+ T cells in acquired aplastic anemia. A single record per CDR3 protein comes from TCRdb applying MiXCR to the reads. The sample consists of approximately 45,000 distinct CDR3 sequences, roughly 69% of them appearing once. Sequencing used sorted CD4+, CD8+, or CD8+CD57+ T cells (not recorded which) from PBMCs. Receptors were obtained from a human donor in good health, serving as a control. Both conserved end residues are part of each CDR3. A D gene is named only where the DNA matches it firmly. Size is omitted from some rows. Given values are once, few, many or a class for expanded clones.

cdr3_nt: TGCAGCGTCCTCGTTAGGACAGGGAACTACGAGCAGTACTTC
cdr3_aa: CSVLVRTGNYEQYF
v_call: TRBV29-1
clone_size: few
j_call: TRBJ2-7
d_call: TRBD1

cdr3_nt: TGTGCCAGCAGGAAACAGGGGGCAGTAGATACGCAGTATTTT
cdr3_aa: CASRKQGAVDTQYF
v_call: TRBV13
clone_size: NA
j_call: TRBJ2-3
d_call: TRBD1

cdr3_nt: TGTGCCAGCAGTGTCGGACCAATCACAGATACGCAGTATTTT
cdr3_aa: CASSVGPITDTQYF
v_call: TRBV25-1
clone_size: few
j_call: TRBJ2-3
d_call: NA

cdr3_nt: TGTGCCAGCAGCCAAGAAAGCGGAACCGGGGAGCTGTTTTTT
cdr3_aa: CASSQESGTGELFF
v_call: TRBV3-1
clone_size: many
j_call: TRBJ2-2
d_call: NA

cdr3_nt: TGTGCCACCAGCAGGGGACAGCTCAAAAGCTACGAGCAGTACTTC
cdr3_aa: CATSRGQLKSYEQYF
v_call: TRBV15
clone_size: NA
j_call: TRBJ2-7
d_call: TRBD1

cdr3_nt: TGTGCCAGCAGCCAAGGATCGTTCAATCAGCCCCAGCATTTT
cdr3_aa: CASSQGSFNQPQHF
v_call: TRBV7-2
clone_size: NA
j_call: TRBJ1-5
d_call: NA

cdr3_nt: TGTGCCAGCAGTTTCAGAAACAGGGGGGACACTGAAGCTTTCTTT
cdr3_aa: CASSFRNRGDTEAFF
v_call: TRBV5-6
clone_size: NA
j_call: TRBJ1-1
d_call: TRBD1

cdr3_nt: TGTGCCACCAGCAGTCAGTTTAGCGGGGGACGTTCCTCCTACGAGCAGTACTTC
cdr3_aa: CATSSQFSGGRSSYEQYF
v_call: TRBV15
clone_size: NA
j_call: TRBJ2-7
d_call: TRBD2

cdr3_nt: TGTGCCACCAGCAGAGAAAGACAGGGGGCAGGGAAGCCCCAGCATTTT
cdr3_aa: CATSRERQGAGKPQHF
v_call: TRBV15
clone_size: few
j_call: TRBJ1-5
d_call: TRBD1

cdr3_nt: TGTGCCATCAGGCGGGCAGATACGCAGTATTTT
cdr3_aa: CAIRRADTQYF
v_call: TRBV10-3
clone_size: NA
j_call: TRBJ2-3
d_call: NA

cdr3_nt: TGTGCCAGCAGTGTTCGACAGAACACTGAAGCTTTCTTT
cdr3_aa: CASSVRQNTEAFF
v_call: TRBV12-3/TRBV12-4
clone_size: NA
j_call: TRBJ1-1
d_call: NA

cdr3_nt: TGTGCTAGTGGTTTGGTACTGACAGATAGCAATCAGCCCCAGCATTTT
cdr3_aa: CASGLVLTDSNQPQHF
v_call: TRBV12-5
clone_size: NA
j_call: TRBJ1-5
d_call: NA

cdr3_nt: TGTGCCAGCAGTGAAGGCAGCCACAATGAGCAGTTCTTC
cdr3_aa: CASSEGSHNEQFF
v_call: TRBV2
clone_size: once
j_call: TRBJ2-1
d_call: NA

cdr3_nt: TGCGCCAGCAGCCAAGATCCGCGGAACACTGAAGCTTTCTTT
cdr3_aa: CASSQDPRNTEAFF
v_call: TRBV4-3
clone_size: NA
j_call: TRBJ1-1
d_call: NA

cdr3_nt: TGCAGCGTAGGACGGCCAACTAGCACAGATACGCAGTATTTT
cdr3_aa: CSVGRPTSTDTQYF
v_call: TRBV29-1
clone_size: once
j_call: TRBJ2-3
d_call: NA

cdr3_nt: TGTGCCAGCAGTGGGACTAGCGGCTCCTACAATGAGCAGTTCTTC
cdr3_aa: CASSGTSGSYNEQFF
v_call: TRBV6-4
clone_size: many
j_call: TRBJ2-1
d_call: TRBD2